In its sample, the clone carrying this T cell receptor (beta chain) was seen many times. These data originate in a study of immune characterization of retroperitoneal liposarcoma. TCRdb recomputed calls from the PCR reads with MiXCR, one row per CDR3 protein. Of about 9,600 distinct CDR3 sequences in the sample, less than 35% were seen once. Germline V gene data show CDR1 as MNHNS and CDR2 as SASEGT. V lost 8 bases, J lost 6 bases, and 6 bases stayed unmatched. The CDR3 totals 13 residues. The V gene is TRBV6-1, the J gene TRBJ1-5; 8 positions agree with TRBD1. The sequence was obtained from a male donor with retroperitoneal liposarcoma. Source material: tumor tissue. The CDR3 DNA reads TGTGCCAGCGCGAACACAGGGGGTCAGCCCCAGCATTTT. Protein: CASANTGGQPQHF.